This T cell receptor (beta chain) is from a study of technical replicates of blood from a few donors. TCRdb's table, derived via immunoSEQ multiplex PCR, lists solely in-frame clones and lacks some. The data show about 94,000 clones, roughly 96% seen once. Sequencing input: T cells isolated from PBMCs. This TCR came from a human donor in good health.

The CDR3 spells CASSAGVQENTEAFF. The CDR3 region has the DNA TGTGCCAGCAGCGCGGGGGTGCAGGAGAACACTGAAGCTTTCTTT. The V and J genes are TRBV9 and TRBJ1-1, with D tentatively TRBD1 (5 bases). V dropped 3 bases and J dropped 1 base, with 13 bases sitting between them. From germline, CDR1 is SGDLS and CDR2 YYNGEE. This CDR3 has 15 residues.